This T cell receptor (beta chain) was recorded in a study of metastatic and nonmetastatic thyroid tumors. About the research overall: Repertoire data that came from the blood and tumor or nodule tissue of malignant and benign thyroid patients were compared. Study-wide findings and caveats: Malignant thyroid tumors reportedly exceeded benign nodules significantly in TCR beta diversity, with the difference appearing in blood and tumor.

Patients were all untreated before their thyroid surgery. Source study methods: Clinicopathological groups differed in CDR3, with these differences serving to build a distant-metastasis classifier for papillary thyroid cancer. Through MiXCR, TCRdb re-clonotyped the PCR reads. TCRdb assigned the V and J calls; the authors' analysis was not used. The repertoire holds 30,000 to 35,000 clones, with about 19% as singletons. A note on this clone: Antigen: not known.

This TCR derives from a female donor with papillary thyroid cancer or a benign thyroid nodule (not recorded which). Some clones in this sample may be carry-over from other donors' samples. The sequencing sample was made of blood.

CDR3 bases: TGTGCCAGCGGGGTAGCGGGAGATTCTATCCACGAGCAGTACTTC. This codes for CASGVAGDSIHEQYF. The chain employs TRBV6-1 and TRBJ2-7, with 9 bases lining up with TRBD2. Germline values: CDR1 MNHNS, CDR2 SASEGT. This CDR3 region has 15 residues. The trim removed 8 bases at V and 5 bases at J, leaving 13 bases unmatched.